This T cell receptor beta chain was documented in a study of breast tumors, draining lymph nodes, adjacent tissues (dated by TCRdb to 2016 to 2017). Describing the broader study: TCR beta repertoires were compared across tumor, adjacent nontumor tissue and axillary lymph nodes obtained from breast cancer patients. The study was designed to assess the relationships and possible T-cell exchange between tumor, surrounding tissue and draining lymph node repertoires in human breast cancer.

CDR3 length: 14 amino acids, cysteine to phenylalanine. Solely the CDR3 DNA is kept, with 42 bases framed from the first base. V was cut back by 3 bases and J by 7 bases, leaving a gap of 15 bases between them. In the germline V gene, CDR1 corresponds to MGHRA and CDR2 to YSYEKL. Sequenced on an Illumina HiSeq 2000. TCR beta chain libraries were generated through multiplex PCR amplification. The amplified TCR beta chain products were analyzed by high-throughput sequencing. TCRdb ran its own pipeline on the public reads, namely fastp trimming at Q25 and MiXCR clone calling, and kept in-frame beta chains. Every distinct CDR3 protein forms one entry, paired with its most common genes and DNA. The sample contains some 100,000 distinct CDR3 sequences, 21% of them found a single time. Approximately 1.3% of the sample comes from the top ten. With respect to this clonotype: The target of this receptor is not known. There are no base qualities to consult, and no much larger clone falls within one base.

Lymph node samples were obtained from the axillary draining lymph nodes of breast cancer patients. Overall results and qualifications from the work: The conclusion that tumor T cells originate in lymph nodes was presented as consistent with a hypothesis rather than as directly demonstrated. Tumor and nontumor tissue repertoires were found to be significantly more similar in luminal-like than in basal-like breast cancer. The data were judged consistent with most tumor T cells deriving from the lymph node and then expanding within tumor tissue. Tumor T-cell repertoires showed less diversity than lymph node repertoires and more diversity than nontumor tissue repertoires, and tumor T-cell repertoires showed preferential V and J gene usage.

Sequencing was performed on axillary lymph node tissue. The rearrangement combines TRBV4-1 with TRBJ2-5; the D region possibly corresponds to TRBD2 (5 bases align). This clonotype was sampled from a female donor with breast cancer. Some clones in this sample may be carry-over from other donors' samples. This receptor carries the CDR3 CASSQAPWAGTQYF. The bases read TGCGCCAGCAGCCAGGCCCCTTGGGCGGGGACCCAGTACTTC.